This passage covers 18 T cell receptor beta chains from one sample sequenced in a study of long-term antiretroviral therapy in people with HIV. The libraries were made with immunoSEQ v3.0 at survey level. This table comes from immunoSEQ multiplex PCR, and its TCRdb copy is limited to in-frame clones, with some not included. The table records 25,000 to 35,000 clones, about 94% of them present only once. The source material was unsorted PBMCs, sampled around 7.4 years after starting antiretroviral therapy. Receptors were obtained from a man over 45 with HIV.

In DNA, the CDR3 is TGCGCCAGCAGCTTATATAGGGGCCCCCAAGAGACCCAGTACTTC. It translates to CASSLYRGPQETQYF. This chain joins TRBV5-1 and TRBJ2-5, with D possibly matching TRBD1 (5 bases). The V and J ends lost 2 bases and 1 base respectively, with 12 bases between them. Germline V gives CDR1 SGHRS, CDR2 YFSETQ. The CDR3 contains 15 residues.

In regard to this clone: Other DNA sequences in this sample translate to the same CDR3. The chain combines TRBV30 with TRBJ1-5; D not certain. Trimming left V 2 bases short and J 2 bases short, with 10 bases between. The germline gives CDR1 GTSNPN, CDR2 SVGIG (reference sequence). The CDR3 consists of 14 residues. The CDR3 region is CAWSRASGNQPQHF. The CDR3 nucleotides read TGTGCCTGGAGTAGGGCATCGGGCAATCAGCCCCAGCATTTT.

The J gene is TRBJ2-2, the V gene TRBV5-4; 10 nucleotides align to TRBD2. The junction had 11 bases not matched to a gene; V was cut back by 4 bases and J by 5 bases. Germline V lookup: CDR1 SGHNT, CDR2 YYREEE (reference sequence). The CDR3 is 17 amino acids. This CDR3 reads CASSIGSGGVDTGELFF. The CDR3, as DNA: TGTGCCAGCAGCATCGGAAGCGGGGGGGTTGATACCGGGGAGCTGTTTTTT.

In its sample, this clone was seen once. The chain has TRBV4-2 and TRBJ2-3; 10 nucleotides line up with TRBD2. The CDR3 contains 17 residues. The V gene's germline CDR1 is LGHNA and CDR2 YNFKEQ. The V segment lost 0 bases and the J segment 2 bases; nucleotides outside the gene matches: 5. This CDR3 reads CASSQDGAGGATDTQYF. CDR3 coding DNA: TGTGCCAGCAGCCAAGATGGAGCGGGGGGGGCCACAGATACGCAGTATTTT.

This clone was counted between two and nine times. The V gene is TRBV5-1, the J gene TRBJ2-2, with D unresolved. V dropped 7 bases and J dropped 3 bases, with 13 bases sitting between them. CDR1 and CDR2 from the germline V gene are SGHRS and YFSETQ. CDR3 length equals 14 residues. The DNA for the CDR3 is TGCGCCAGCGGTTCGAATTCGTACACCGGGGAGCTGTTTTTT. This translates into CASGSNSYTGELFF.

The gene calls are TRBV10-2 and TRBJ1-1, with D hard to call. CDR3 length equals 15 residues. V lost 0 bases and J 1 base, leaving 9 bases between the germline ends. The V gene's germline CDR1 is WSHSY and CDR2 SAAADI. The CDR3 loop reads CASSESGSGNTEAFF. In DNA, the CDR3 is TGCGCCAGCAGTGAGTCGGGGTCAGGGAACACTGAAGCTTTCTTT.

The chain uses TRBV9 and TRBJ1-3; D uncertain. This CDR3 is 15 amino acids long. The germline CDR1 and CDR2 sequences are SGDLS and YYNGEE. V shed 3 bases and J shed 4 bases, with 14 bases lying between them. The CDR3 coding sequence is TGTGCCAGCAGCGCCACAGAGTCCTCCGGAAACACCATATATTTT. It is translated as CASSATESSGNTIYF.

V gene TRBV18 combines with J gene TRBJ1-2; 9 nucleotides match TRBD1. The V gene's germline CDR1 is KGHSH and CDR2 LQKENI. This CDR3 spans 18 amino acids. V lost 1 base, J lost 0 bases, and 9 bases stayed unmatched. The CDR3 loop is CASSPLGQGPTSNYGYTF. The DNA for the CDR3 is TGTGCCAGCTCACCACTGGGACAGGGACCTACTTCTAACTATGGCTACACCTTC.

The rearrangement links TRBV4-1 to TRBJ1-2; 11 bases are shared with TRBD1. In germline, CDR1 is MGHRA, CDR2 YSYEKL. V trimming: 0 bases; J trimming: 2 bases; junction bases outside the gene matches: 5. The length of the CDR3 is 17 residues. This CDR3 is CASSQDQGTGGNYGYTF. As DNA, the CDR3 is TGCGCCAGCAGCCAAGATCAAGGGACAGGGGGAAACTATGGCTACACCTTC.

The rearrangement joins TRBV28 to TRBJ1-1; 9 bases align to TRBD1. This CDR3 has 17 amino acids. Germline V gene lookup returns CDR1 MDHEN and CDR2 SYDVKM. The ends lost 0 bases at V and 5 bases at J; junction bases unmatched: 10. The chain's CDR3 is CASSLWGTGSVYTEAFF. The CDR3 nucleotides read TGTGCCAGCAGTTTATGGGGGACAGGGTCGGTTTATACTGAAGCTTTCTTT.

The chain carries TRBV27 and TRBJ1-2; D is undetermined. V gave up 0 bases and J gave up 8 bases, with 13 bases separating them. There are 14 residues in the CDR3. The germline gives CDR1 MNHEY, CDR2 SMNVEV (reference sequence). The chain's CDR3 is CASSLSKERSGYTF. In DNA, the CDR3 is TGTGCCAGCAGTTTATCGAAAGAACGCTCGGGCTACACCTTC.

This clone was picked up a small number of times. The chain couples TRBV4-3 to TRBJ2-7, with TRBD2 matching 7 bases. This CDR3 is 13 amino acids long. Germline assignment: CDR1 LGHNA and CDR2 YSLEER. Trimming took 2 bases from V and 3 from J; bases not matched to a gene: 1. This CDR3 is CASSQWGGYEQYF. The CDR3, as DNA: TGCGCCAGCAGCCAATGGGGGGGCTACGAGCAGTACTTC.

The J gene is TRBJ2-7, the V gene TRBV19; TRBD1 matches 9 bases. The CDR3 loop spans 15 amino acids. Germline CDR1 reads LNHDA; CDR2 reads SQIVND (reference sequence). With V trimmed by 5 bases and J by 2 bases, 7 bases remained unmatched. The CDR3 sequence: CASSPQGDRAYEQYF. The CDR3 DNA sequence: TGTGCCAGTAGTCCCCAGGGGGACAGGGCCTACGAGCAGTACTTC.

This clone turned up a few times. The chain has TRBV13 and TRBJ2-7; D uncertain. Germline CDR1 is PRHDT and CDR2 is FYEKMQ (reference sequence). This CDR3 spans 13 amino acids. Trimming pared 4 bases from V and 2 bases from J, leaving 9 bases between. This chain's CDR3 is CASSSTLTYEQYF. The CDR3 DNA sequence: TGTGCCAGCAGCTCGACACTAACCTACGAGCAGTACTTC. Full variable domain (remainder filled in from reference TRBV13 and TRBJ2-7): AAGVIQSPRHLIKEKRETATLKCYPIPRHDTVYWYQQGPGQDPQFLISFYEKMQSDKGSIPDRFSAQQFSDYHSELNMSSLELGDSALYFCASSSTLTYEQYFGPGTRLTVT.

J is TRBJ2-2 and V is TRBV5-1; D may be TRBD1 or TRBD2 (5 bases each). The V gene lost 0 bases and the J gene lost 5 bases, with 14 bases spanning the gap. Germline loops: CDR1 SGHRS, CDR2 YFSETQ. This CDR3 region has 16 residues. DNA of the CDR3: TGCGCCAGCAGCTTGGCCTCGGGGCGCGGGACCGGGGAGCTGTTTTTT. Residues: CASSLASGRGTGELFF.

V and J are TRBV6-1 and TRBJ1-1; D may be TRBD1 (6 bases). The germline gives CDR1 MNHNS, CDR2 SASEGT. This CDR3 is built from 15 residues. Trimming removed 6 bases at V and 1 base at J, with 15 bases between. This CDR3 is CASRKGGAPNTEAFF. The CDR3 nucleotides read TGTGCCAGCAGGAAAGGGGGGGCTCCGAACACTGAAGCTTTCTTT.

The V and J genes are TRBV5-1 and TRBJ1-1; 10 bases align to TRBD1. CDR1 SGHRS and CDR2 YFSETQ come from the germline V gene. The CDR3 totals 15 residues. The junction had 4 bases not matched to a gene; V was cut back by 3 bases and J by 2 bases. In DNA, the CDR3 is TGCGCCAGCAGCTCACGGACAGGGGGTAACACTGAAGCTTTCTTT. Protein: CASSSRTGGNTEAFF.

The chain is built from TRBV7-2 and TRBJ2-7; no definite D call. Trimming pared 5 bases from V and 4 bases from J, leaving 6 bases between. Looked up from germline, CDR1 is SGHTA and CDR2 is FQGNSA. The CDR3 covers 11 residues. The CDR3 DNA follows: TGTGCCAGCAGCGACCGGTACGAGCAGTACTTC. Encoded protein: CASSDRYEQYF.